This passage covers 21 T cell receptor beta chains from one sample sequenced in a study of cytomegalovirus exposure and HLA in healthy donors. The PCR ran on 60 Vbeta and 13 Jbeta primers. Clones were sequenced by immunoSEQ multiplex PCR, and TCRdb holds only the in-frame ones, with some missing. The sample holds over 100,000 clones, roughly 82% seen once. Sequencing input: PBMCs. The receptor set was obtained from a woman aged 18 to 35 in good health and CMV-seropositive.

V usage is TRBV5-1 and J usage is TRBJ2-3; TRBD1 matches at 9 bases. Germline V lookup: CDR1 SGHRS, CDR2 YFSETQ. V lost 4 bases and J lost 0; bases outside the gene matches: 9. CDR3 length: 17 amino acids. CDR3 region: CASSGGQGTPSTDTQYF. The CDR3 region has the DNA TGCGCCAGCAGCGGAGGACAGGGGACCCCTAGCACAGATACGCAGTATTTT.

J is TRBJ2-1 and V is TRBV12-5; 10 bases line up with TRBD1. Germline CDR1 and CDR2: LGHNT and FRNRAP. V was pared by 2 bases and J by 8 bases, with 3 bases of the junction left unmatched. CDR3 length equals 14 residues. CDR3 residues: CASGLTTGGYEQFF. CDR3 DNA sequence: TGTGCTAGTGGTTTGACGACAGGGGGCTATGAGCAGTTCTTC.

This clone was found a few times. This chain uses TRBV30 with TRBJ1-1, with D maybe TRBD1 (5 bases). This CDR3 is built from 13 residues. The germline V gene encodes CDR1 GTSNPN and CDR2 SVGIG (reference sequence). The V end was cut by 0 bases, the J end by 8 bases, with 13 bases between. This chain's CDR3 is CAWSVGGTDEAFF. DNA for the CDR3: TGTGCCTGGAGTGTTGGGGGGACTGACGAAGCTTTCTTT.

V usage is TRBV6-1 and J usage is TRBJ2-1; the D gene is possibly TRBD2 (6 bases). Germline V gives CDR1 MNHNS, CDR2 SASEGT. The CDR3 runs 10 residues. V was cut by 7 bases and J by 15 bases, with 13 bases left in between. The CDR3, as DNA: TGTGCCAGCAAGGCGGGAAGTGCGTTCTTC. Its translation: CASKAGSAFF.

The gene calls are TRBV2 and TRBJ1-4, with D perhaps TRBD1 (5 bases). The V end was cut by 3 bases, the J end by 7 bases, with 15 bases between. The CDR3 is made up of 15 amino acids. CDR1 and CDR2 (germline): SNHLY, FYNNEI. CDR3 sequence reads: CASSEGIADIEKLFF. The CDR3 region has the DNA TGTGCCAGCAGTGAGGGGATAGCGGACATTGAAAAACTGTTTTTT.

DNA for the CDR3: TGTGCCAGCAGCCAAGAAGGGGATCGGTCCTACAATGAGCAGTTCTTC. Its protein is CASSQEGDRSYNEQFF. The chain links TRBV4-2 to TRBJ2-1, with TRBD1 as a possible D gene (5 bases). With 0 bases removed from V and 1 base from J, the gap between germline ends came to 10 bases. The CDR3 length is 16 residues. Germline V CDR1 and CDR2: LGHNA, YNFKEQ.

The rearrangement links TRBV7-3 to TRBJ2-7; 11 bases are shared with TRBD1. The CDR3 is 14 residues long. In germline, CDR1 is SGHTA, CDR2 FQGTGA. The V segment lost 4 bases and the J segment 3 bases; nucleotides outside the gene matches: 2. DNA for the CDR3: TGTGCCAGCAGCTCGGGACAGGGGGACTACGAGCAGTACTTC. Protein sequence: CASSSGQGDYEQYF.

This clone is medium-sized within its sample. The chain employs TRBV29-1 and TRBJ1-2; D remains unclear. The CDR3 is 11 residues long. Trimming took 7 bases from V and 7 from J, leaving 13 bases between them. Per the germline V gene, CDR1 is SQVTM and CDR2 is ANQGSEA. In DNA, the CDR3 is TGCAGCGGAGGGATCGAGGGTGGCTACACCTTC. Its translation is CSGGIEGGYTF.

This clone has only one observation. The V gene is TRBV4-2, the J gene TRBJ2-7; D ambiguous. CDR3 length equals 14 residues. In germline, CDR1 is LGHNA, CDR2 YNFKEQ. The V end lost 1 base, the J end lost 2 bases, and 9 bases lay between the germline ends. The CDR3 DNA sequence: TGTGCCAGCAGCCAAGGAGTGCTGACCTACGAGCAGTACTTC. It encodes CASSQGVLTYEQYF.

V is TRBV25-1 and J is TRBJ2-2, with 8 bases lining up with TRBD2. V shed 4 bases and J 6 bases; nucleotides not matched to a gene: 13. The CDR3 is made up of 17 amino acids. Germline V gives CDR1 MGHDK, CDR2 SYGVNS. This chain's CDR3 is CASSAAGGSMGAGELFF. CDR3 bases: TGTGCCAGCAGTGCCGCGGGGGGCAGCATGGGTGCCGGGGAGCTGTTTTTT. The full variable domain, in which reference TRBV25-1 and TRBJ2-2 provide the parts outside the CDR3, is EADIYQTPRYLVIGTGKKITLECSQTMGHDKMYWYQQDPGMELHLIHYSYGVNSTEKGDLSSESTVSRIRTEHFPLTLESARPSHTSQYLCASSAAGGSMGAGELFFGEGSRLTVL.

The genes are TRBV6-1 and TRBJ1-5; D perhaps matches TRBD1 (6 bases). CDR3 size: 14 residues. V was shortened by 4 bases and J by 5 bases, with 12 bases between the two germline ends. Germline CDR1 is MNHNS and CDR2 is SASEGT. The CDR3 protein is CASSVTGGDQPQHF. The CDR3 nucleotides read TGTGCCAGCAGTGTGACAGGTGGGGATCAGCCCCAGCATTTT.

The table lists this clone with a count of one. V gene TRBV5-6 combines with J gene TRBJ2-1; TRBD2 aligns across 9 bases. This CDR3 is built from 14 residues. Germline assignment: CDR1 SGHDT and CDR2 YYEEEE. The V gene end was trimmed by 3 bases and the J gene end by 9 bases; junction bases not matched to a gene: 7. The CDR3 is CASSSGTSFFEQFF. The CDR3 nucleotides read TGTGCCAGCAGCTCCGGGACTAGCTTCTTTGAGCAGTTCTTC.

The genes are TRBV5-1 and TRBJ2-1; maybe TRBD1 (6 bases). This CDR3 has 13 amino acids. V lost 2 bases and J lost 12, with 15 bases in between. CDR1 is SGHRS, CDR2 YFSETQ, per germline. DNA of the CDR3: TGCGCCAGCAGCTTAGCCGAGGGGGAATTGCAGTTCTTC. It yields the protein CASSLAEGELQFF.

J is TRBJ1-1 and V is TRBV5-1, with 8 bases matching TRBD1. Losses at the gene ends were 3 bases for V and 6 bases for J; bases not matched to a gene: 1. CDR1 and CDR2 (germline): SGHRS, YFSETQ. The length of the CDR3 is 12 residues. The CDR3 DNA is TGCGCCAGCAGCTCGACAGGGGCTGAAGCTTTCTTT. This encodes CASSSTGAEAFF.

The J gene is TRBJ1-1, the V gene TRBV10-3; D not certain. CDR3 length equals 11 residues. V shed 8 bases and J shed 1 base, with 5 bases lying between them. CDR1 ENHRY and CDR2 SYGVKD come from the germline V gene. CDR3 sequence: CAIQQNTEAFF. CDR3 sequence (DNA): TGTGCCATCCAACAGAACACTGAAGCTTTCTTT.

The rearrangement uses TRBV4-1 and TRBJ2-1, with D tentatively TRBD2 (6 bases). The germline V gene encodes CDR1 MGHRA and CDR2 YSYEKL. Trimming removed 3 bases at V and 6 bases at J, with 15 bases between. This CDR3 comprises 15 residues. As DNA, the CDR3 is TGCGCCAGCAGCCAGGGACTCCTCGGGTCCAATGAGCAGTTCTTC. Translated: CASSQGLLGSNEQFF.

The J gene is TRBJ1-6, the V gene TRBV19; D unclear. The germline V gene encodes CDR1 LNHDA and CDR2 SQIVND (reference sequence). V shed 6 bases and J shed 12 bases, with 15 bases lying between them. This CDR3 has 13 amino acids. The CDR3 DNA sequence: TGTGCCAGTAGAGGAGGAGTCTACGGACCCCTCCACTTT. This gives the protein CASRGGVYGPLHF.

The chain recombines TRBV28 with TRBJ2-7; 7 bases are shared with TRBD1. Looked up from germline, CDR1 is MDHEN and CDR2 is SYDVKM. The V segment lost 6 bases and the J segment 6 bases; nucleotides outside the gene matches: 8. The CDR3 runs to 13 residues. The CDR3 nucleotides are TGTGCCAGCAGCCAGATGACAGGGAGCGAGCAGTACTTC. This translates into CASSQMTGSEQYF.

V usage is TRBV25-1 and J usage is TRBJ2-5; TRBD2 aligns across 8 bases. The germline CDR1 and CDR2 sequences are MGHDK and SYGVNS. CDR3 size: 15 residues. V shed 6 bases, J shed 5 bases, and the junction held 11 bases outside the gene matches. Here the CDR3 reads CASRSRGGANETQYF. The DNA of the CDR3 is TGTGCCAGCAGGTCACGGGGGGGGGCGAATGAGACCCAGTACTTC. The full variable domain, completed using reference TRBV25-1 and TRBJ2-5, is EADIYQTPRYLVIGTGKKITLECSQTMGHDKMYWYQQDPGMELHLIHYSYGVNSTEKGDLSSESTVSRIRTEHFPLTLESARPSHTSQYLCASRSRGGANETQYFGPGTRLLVL.

The chain carries TRBV5-1 and TRBJ1-1; the match to TRBD1 covers 10 bases. The CDR3 is 18 residues long. The trim removed 3 bases at V and 1 base at J, leaving 12 bases unmatched. Germline CDR1 and CDR2: SGHRS and YFSETQ. The CDR3 reads CASSWNRDRGIRNTEAFF. CDR3 in DNA: TGCGCCAGCAGCTGGAACCGGGACAGGGGAATCCGGAACACTGAAGCTTTCTTT.

The chain joins TRBV19 to TRBJ1-1; D may be TRBD1 (6 bases). Germline values: CDR1 LNHDA, CDR2 SQIVND (reference sequence). This CDR3 spans 15 amino acids. The germline V and J ends were trimmed by 1 base and 4 bases, with 13 bases remaining between them. The CDR3 protein is CASSIVGGAGTEAFF. CDR3 nucleotide sequence: TGTGCCAGTAGTATAGTAGGGGGGGCCGGCACTGAAGCTTTCTTT.